This T cell receptor beta chain originates from a study of blood T cell repertoires in COVID-19. Study summary: Sites across the United States, Italy and Spain contributed samples from acute and convalescent COVID-19.

Trimming pared 9 bases from V and 4 bases from J, leaving 18 bases between. The germline V gene has CDR1 MNHEY and CDR2 SMNVEV (reference sequence). This CDR3 has 15 amino acids. Data came from immunoSEQ multiplex PCR; TCRdb stores just in-frame clones and leaves some out. The sample carries around 65,000 clones, roughly 86% recorded once. Sequenced sample: peripheral blood. The rearrangement uses TRBV27 and TRBJ1-4; a weak D match, TRBD1 (5 bases). The clonotype comes from a human donor in a cohort sampled during active COVID-19. In nucleotides, the CDR3 is TGTGCCAGTCTTTCTCTACGGGGGATTAATGAAAAACTGTTTTTT. It specifies CASLSLRGINEKLFF.